This TCR beta chain was captured in a study of blood T cells in healthy people across ages. The table lists this clonotype with a few counts. Alongside a J-beta primer mix, a sample-barcoded 5' primer served in a second PCR lasting about 7 to 11 cycles. Via MiXCR, TCRdb re-called the 5' RACE reads, giving one row per CDR3 protein. This table holds around 1,000,000 distinct CDR3 sequences, about 25% found once. V gave up 3 bases and J gave up 7 bases, with 18 bases separating them. Germline CDR1 LGHDT, CDR2 YNNKEL (reference sequence). The CDR3 contains 15 residues. The same sample was also used in a study of T cells of mothers and their children.

The chain is built from TRBV3-1 and TRBJ1-1; D not resolved. Sequenced: blood. The receptor comes from a girl aged 2 to 10 in good health. This chain's CDR3 is CASSHLRRTGNEAFF. DNA of the CDR3: TGTGCCAGCAGCCACCTCCGGAGGACGGGTAATGAAGCTTTCTTT. The entire variable domain, with the rest obtained from reference TRBV3-1 and TRBJ1-1, is as follows: DTAVSQTPKYLVTQMGNDKSIKCEQNLGHDTMYWYKQDSKKFLKIMFSYNNKELIINETVPNRFSPKSPDKAHLNLHINSLELGDSAVYFCASSHLRRTGNEAFFGQGTRLTVV.